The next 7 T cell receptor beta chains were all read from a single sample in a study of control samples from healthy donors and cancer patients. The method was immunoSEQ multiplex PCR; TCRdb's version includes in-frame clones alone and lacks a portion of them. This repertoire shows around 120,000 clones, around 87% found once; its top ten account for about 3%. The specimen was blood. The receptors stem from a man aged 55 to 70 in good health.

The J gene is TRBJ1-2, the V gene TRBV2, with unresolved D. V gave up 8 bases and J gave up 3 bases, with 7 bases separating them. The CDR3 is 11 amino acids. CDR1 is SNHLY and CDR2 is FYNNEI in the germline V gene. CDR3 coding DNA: TGTGCCAGCGGTCGCTACTATGGCTACACCTTC. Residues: CASGRYYGYTF.

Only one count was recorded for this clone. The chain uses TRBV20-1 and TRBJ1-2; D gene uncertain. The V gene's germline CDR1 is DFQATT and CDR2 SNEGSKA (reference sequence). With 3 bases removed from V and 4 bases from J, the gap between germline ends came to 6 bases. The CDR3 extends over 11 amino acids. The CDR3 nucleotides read TGCAGTGCTAGCAGTACCTATGGCTACACCTTC. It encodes CSASSTYGYTF.

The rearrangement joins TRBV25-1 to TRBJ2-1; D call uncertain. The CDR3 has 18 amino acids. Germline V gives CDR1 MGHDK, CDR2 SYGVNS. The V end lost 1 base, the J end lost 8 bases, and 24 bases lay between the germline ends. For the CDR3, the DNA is TGTGCCAGCAGTGAATTAGGCCCCGACCAGTTTTATCGGGATGAGCAGTTCTTC. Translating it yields CASSELGPDQFYRDEQFF. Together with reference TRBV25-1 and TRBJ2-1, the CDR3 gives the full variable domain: EADIYQTPRYLVIGTGKKITLECSQTMGHDKMYWYQQDPGMELHLIHYSYGVNSTEKGDLSSESTVSRIRTEHFPLTLESARPSHTSQYLCASSELGPDQFYRDEQFFGPGTRLTVL.

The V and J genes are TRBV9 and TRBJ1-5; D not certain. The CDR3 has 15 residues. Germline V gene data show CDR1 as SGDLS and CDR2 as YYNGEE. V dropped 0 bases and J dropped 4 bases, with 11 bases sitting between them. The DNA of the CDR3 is TGTGCCAGCAGCGTAGCGGTGGGAGGAAATCAGCCCCAGCATTTT. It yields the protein CASSVAVGGNQPQHF. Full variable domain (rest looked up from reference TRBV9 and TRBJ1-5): DSGVTQTPKHLITATGQRVTLRCSPRSGDLSVYWYQQSLDQGLQFLIQYYNGEERAKGNILERFSAQQFPDLHSELNLSSLELGDSALYFCASSVAVGGNQPQHFGDGTRLSIL.

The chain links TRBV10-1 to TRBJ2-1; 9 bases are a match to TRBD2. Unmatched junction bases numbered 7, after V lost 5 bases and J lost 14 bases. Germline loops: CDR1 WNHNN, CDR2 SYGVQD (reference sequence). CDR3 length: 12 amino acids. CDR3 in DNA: TGCGCCAGCAGTAAGGGTCTAGCGGGGAAGTTCTTC. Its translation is CASSKGLAGKFF.

The chain's CDR3 is CASSEAGLNYGYTF. In DNA form, the CDR3 reads TGTGCCAGCAGTGAGGCCGGGTTGAACTATGGCTACACCTTC. The chain joins TRBV2 to TRBJ1-2, with D unclear. Germline V lookup: CDR1 SNHLY, CDR2 FYNNEI. This CDR3 has 14 residues. Deletions cut 3 bases from V and 2 bases from J, with 10 bases between.

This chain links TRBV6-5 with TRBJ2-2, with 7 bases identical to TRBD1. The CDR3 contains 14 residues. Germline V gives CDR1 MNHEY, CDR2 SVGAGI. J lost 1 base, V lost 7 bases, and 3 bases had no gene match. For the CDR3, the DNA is TGTGCCAGCACATGGACAGGGAACACCGGGGAGCTGTTTTTT. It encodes CASTWTGNTGELFF.